This TCR beta chain is from a study of cytomegalovirus exposure and HLA in healthy donors listed by TCRdb under 2017. Background on the whole study: In an earlier analysis of approximately 500 of the donors, under 300 Gb of sequence data and approximately 100 million unique TCR beta sequences from about 179 million T cells were reported. Donor age, sex, ethnicity and CMV serostatus were collected together with the repertoire data. The aim of the study was to test whether cataloging public T cell receptors could identify signatures of past pathogen exposure. Because of strong linkage in the cohort, four to six DR-DQ haplotypes were treated as single units for association and clustering. Along with the approximately 700-subject first cohort, a separate validation cohort of 120 different subjects was used. Among the roughly 410 genotyped donors, roughly 80% belonged to the genetic ancestry cluster associated with self-reported Caucasian donors. Typing coverage differed by locus: A, B, C, DRB1 and DQB1 were typed in about 629-630 donors, DQA1 in roughly 500, DPA1 in 600 to 610, and DPB1 in just under 490. Both class I and class II loci were covered by HLA typing, at four-digit resolution. High-throughput TCR immunosequencing, statistical association of individual TCRs with disease status, and machine learning were combined to predict cytomegalovirus infection status. The T cell repertoires of around 670 subjects were profiled by immunosequencing and related to cytomegalovirus serostatus. In a later genetic analysis, genome-wide SNP genotypes for about 55% of the 666 donors were used, and that subset was treated as a discovery cohort. In the later analysis, no new phenotypic data were used to find candidate immune exposures; instead, reliance was placed on TCR beta sequences and their occurrence across donors. A later analysis re-analyzed previously published TCR beta repertoires from roughly 630 donors and added high-resolution HLA genotyping to study TCR occurrence patterns. Approximately 310 gigabases of sequencing data and around 88 million unique TCR sequences made up an early release that covered approximately 620 HLA-typed donors. Across under 500 genotyped donors of the cohort, an average of roughly 250,000 unique TCR beta nucleotide sequences per donor were sequenced, and roughly 18% of those sequences were non-productive. An earlier analysis of 500 to 650 of the donors applied high-throughput TCR beta sequencing to assess whether each TCR beta V gene segment acted as functional or pseudogenic. All discovery cohort repertoires had been generated on a single sequencing platform.

What the study reported, not specific to this receptor: The study listed approximately 150 TCR beta chains as associated with cytomegalovirus. In a later genetic analysis, fewer N-insertions in productive TCRs were reported among donors in an Asian-associated ancestry cluster than the roughly 700-donor mean. A cluster of highly shared sequence variants was judged likely to be a technical artifact of the sequencing pipeline. While some public TCRs were present in many individuals, most TCR sequences turned up only very rarely across donors. Because some donors lacked HLA typing at each locus, the association tests relied only on the typed subset. In a later genetic analysis, a missense DCLRE1C variant was associated with V-gene and J-gene trimming of TCR beta chains, and the association was replicated in an independent cohort. A later analysis reported that several top co-occurrence clusters appeared linked to parvovirus B19, influenza, CMV and Epstein-Barr virus. Most CMV-associated TCR beta chains appeared to be HLA-restricted in a later analysis, and the HLA associations seemed to be driven largely by CMV exposure. In a later analysis, HLA-associated TCR beta chains showed more clonal expansion and lower generation probabilities than non-associated chains that were equally common. Cytomegalovirus status was reported to be diagnosed by the classifier with high specificity and sensitivity in both the original and validation cohorts. It was suggested by the authors that the approach could potentially be generalized to other disease states and immunological phenotypes. In vitro tests confirmed that a few of the cytomegalovirus-associated TCR beta chains recognize cytomegalovirus antigens. Strong co-occurrence of HLA alleles, especially DR and DQ, made assigning TCR associations to individual alleles difficult. The earlier analysis of some 560 of the donors excluded roughly 17 rarely observed V segments, including chromosome 9 orphons, because counts were too low. This cohort had only TCR beta chains sequenced, and the lack of alpha or paired-chain data limited which features could be detected. An earlier analysis of 587 of the donors showed that most TCR beta V segments appeared in productive rearrangements either about 87% or about 30% of the time, which broadly matched IMGT annotations. A later analysis found that TCR association rates varied across HLA loci, with DRB1 alleles showing the most associated TCRs and HLA-C alleles the fewest. In a later analysis, 16,951 TCR beta sequences were associated with specific HLA alleles at a false discovery rate of 0.05. A further reported finding was that TCR beta sequences accurately predicted the HLA-A and HLA-B alleles for most subjects in the first cohort. The 87-base-pair reads could not distinguish some IMGT-functional V segments, including TRBV6-2 and TRBV6-3, so those segments were excluded. Presence/absence analyses assumed roughly uniform sequencing depth across donors, an assumption that may not hold. Immune exposure information for the cohort was limited to CMV serostatus. Correlated functional status among segregating V segments might be attributable to linkage disequilibrium, but an unknown experimental factor could not be ruled out.

The cohort comprised fewer than 750 healthy bone marrow donors. At the time of sampling, all cohort members were nominally healthy, though unrecorded immune exposures were likely present. The donor was CMV seronegative and belonged to the group of more than 300 seronegative cohort members. Each donor provided a peripheral blood sample, and peripheral blood mononuclear cells were used for TCR beta sequencing. Genomic DNA was extracted from the blood cell samples with the Qiagen DNeasy Blood Extraction Kit. Library creation used the immunoSEQ multiplex PCR assay. For the multiplex PCR, a mixture combining 60 forward primers for TCR Vbeta segments and 13 reverse primers for TCR Jbeta segments was used. The CDR3 region of rearranged TCR beta genes was amplified from genomic DNA with a multiplex PCR assay. The Illumina HiSeq System was used to sequence the amplified TCR beta libraries as 87-base-pair reads. The original pipeline was this. A later analysis tallied around 80 million unique TCR beta chains across the 640 or so repertoires, and around 10 million of those chains were shared by two or more donors. A nearest-neighbor algorithm error-corrected the raw reads and collapsed the reads into unique sequences, merging closely related sequences to remove PCR and sequencing errors. Alignment of CDR3 sequences to IMGT reference sequences was used to assign V, D and J gene segments. For a sequence to be retained, at least a six-nucleotide match to both a V gene segment and a J gene segment was required. Rearrangements were classified as productive when the CDR3 lacked stop codons and remained in frame with V and J, and all other rearrangements were classified as non-productive. Following IMGT convention, CDR3 was defined as the stretch from the second conserved V-encoded cysteine up to the conserved J-encoded phenylalanine. The earlier analysis of about 500 of the donors excluded sequences that lacked an unambiguous match to a single V gene segment. In an earlier analysis of around 600 of the donors, V segments were called functional above 56.7% productive rearrangements and were called segregating when the between-donor standard deviation exceeded 5%. A statistical classification framework was built for diagnosing cytomegalovirus status from the catalog of TCR beta chain sequences. V and J gene assignment, in a later analysis, came from comparing TCR nucleotide sequences with IMGT/GENE-DB human TR gene sequences. The TCRdist pipeline was used in a later analysis to assign CDR3 sequences and most-parsimonious VDJ recombination scenarios. In a later analysis, each TCR beta chain was defined by its CDR3 amino acid sequence together with its V-gene family, and reads lacking a unique V-gene family were excluded. A later analysis removed roughly 590 highly shared, low-generation-probability nucleotide sequences to deal with suspected cross-contamination and a sequencing artifact. In a later analysis, a clonal expansion index was calculated for each public chain from normalized within-repertoire ranks of inferred template counts. In a later analysis, generation probabilities were computed with a VDJ recombination model fitted to out-of-frame rearrangements, and the resulting probabilities were checked against IGoR. Hypergeometric tests were used in a later analysis to score TCR-TCR, TCR-HLA and TCR-CMV co-occurrence, with a repertoire-size bias correction applied to the TCR pairs. To estimate false discovery rates, a later analysis permuted the HLA or CMV assignments 20 times. In a later analysis, co-occurring TCRs were grouped with DBSCAN, and TCRdist sequence similarity was added when clustering was performed within HLA-allele-positive subsets. Co-occurrence clustering excluded repertoires with fewer than 30,000 or more than 120,000 public chains, plus five with anomalous nucleotide sharing. The table comes from immuneACCESS by way of TCRdb, which keeps in-frame sequences with V and J called. Part of the clones is missing from these tables; in studies checked, under half for an unresolved V gene and the rest for unknown reasons. V and J calls and clone size come straight from that table; D and trimming were deduced from the DNA. This sample comprises approximately 70,000 clones, 70% to 80% of them detected only once. 6% to 6.5% of the sample comes from the top ten.

This clone was recorded once. Its antigen specificity is not known. Base quality data are lacking; no much larger clone is found one base away. CDR1 MDHEN and CDR2 SYDVKM are derived from the germline V gene. The CDR3, from cysteine to phenylalanine, totals 16 residues. Of all the DNA, just the CDR3 is kept, 48 bases in frame from base 1. The germline V end is reduced by 6 bases and the J end by 6 bases; junction bases left unmatched: 15. The sequence joins TRBV28 to TRBJ2-3; 7 bases in between match TRBD2. The sample comprised PBMCs. This TCR was sampled from a man in his fifties in good health and CMV-seronegative. Read as DNA, the sequence is TGTGCCAGCAGCCGTTCTGGGCGCTCGCGGGAGGATACGCAGTATTTT. This translates into CASSRSGRSREDTQYF.